The rows below give T cell receptor beta chains drawn from one sample of a study of shared clonotypes between healthy human individuals. The data were produced by immunoSEQ multiplex PCR, yet TCRdb's version contains in-frame clones alone and is incomplete. This sample has approximately 2.5 million clones; roughly 93% occur once, and the top ten carry approximately 0.36%. Material for sequencing was naive CD4+ T cells from PBMCs. These TCRs come from a young man in good health. Some clones in this sample may be carry-over from other donors' samples. Both conserved end residues are part of each CDR3. Each record gives: clone size, D gene, J gene, V gene, CDR3 DNA, CDR3 protein. D genes are given only for firm matches. Clone size is shown for a subset of rows, as once, few, many or a class of expanded clone.

>-|-|TRBJ2-5|TRBV7-3
TGTGCCAGCAGCTTAAGGCCACAGGGACTCGGGGAGACCCAGTACTTC
CASSLRPQGLGETQYF
>-|-|TRBJ2-7|TRBV21-1
TGTGCCAGCAGCTTATATGGTGGCGGGAGAGCAGGCGAGCAGTACTTC
CASSLYGGGRAGEQYF
>-|TRBD1|TRBJ2-3|TRBV9
TGTGCCAGCAGCGCGCGAAGGACAGGGGGCACAGATACGCAGTATTTT
CASSARRTGGTDTQYF
>-|TRBD2|TRBJ2-5|TRBV7-7
TGTGCCAGCAGCTTGGAAGGAGCGGGAGGCTCGGAGACCCAGTACTTC
CASSLEGAGGSETQYF
>-|TRBD1|TRBJ2-3|TRBV28
TGTGCCAGCAACGTCAGAACGGACAGGAAATTCACAGATACGCAGTATTTT
CASNVRTDRKFTDTQYF
>-|TRBD1|TRBJ2-5|TRBV19
TGTGCCAGTAGAAGAGACAGGGGACAAGAGACCCAGTACTTC
CASRRDRGQETQYF
>-|-|TRBJ2-4|TRBV6-1
TGTGCCAGCAGTGTGGGGTGGTCTTTGGGAGAAGACATTCAGTACTTC
CASSVGWSLGEDIQYF
>-|TRBD1|TRBJ2-4|TRBV5-1
TGCGCCAGCAGCTTGTCGACAGGGCAAGCCAAAAACATTCAGTACTTC
CASSLSTGQAKNIQYF
>-|-|TRBJ2-1|TRBV5-8
TGTGCCAGCACCGTCCTTGGGGAGGTTTCAGGGGAGCAGTTCTTC
CASTVLGEVSGEQFF
>-|-|TRBJ1-2|TRBV28
TGTGCCAGCAATCCCCAGGGCTATGGCTACACCTTC
CASNPQGYGYTF
>-|TRBD2|TRBJ2-1|TRBV15
TGTGCCACCAGCAGAGCCGGACTAGCGGGCTTCAATGAGCAGTTCTTC
CATSRAGLAGFNEQFF
>-|TRBD1|TRBJ2-7|TRBV6-1
TGTGCCAGCAGTGGGGTGGACAGGGGACACTACGAGCAGTACTTC
CASSGVDRGHYEQYF
>-|-|TRBJ2-5|TRBV6-1
TGTGCCAGCAGTCCGGAGGGGTATCTACCAGCCCAGTACTTC
CASSPEGYLPAQYF
>-|-|TRBJ2-2|TRBV28
TGTGCCAGCAGTTTATTTATCCTGTCAGGGCGCGGGGAGCTGTTTTTT
CASSLFILSGRGELFF
>-|-|TRBJ1-2|TRBV18
TGTGCCAGCTCACCACAAGGAGTCAACTATGGCTACACCTTC
CASSPQGVNYGYTF
>-|-|TRBJ2-5|TRBV30
TGTGCCTGGACCTTTGGACAAGCCAACCAAGAGACCCAGTACTTC
CAWTFGQANQETQYF
>once|TRBD1|TRBJ1-5|TRBV6-1
TGTGCCGGGGGACAGGGGGCGAGAAGCAATCAGCCCCAGCATTTT
CAGGQGARSNQPQHF
>-|-|TRBJ2-5|TRBV5-1
TGCGCCAGCAGTAAGAGGGGTCAAGAGACCCAGTACTTC
CASSKRGQETQYF
>-|-|TRBJ2-7|TRBV18
TGTGCCAGCCTAGAACTCCAAAAGCCCTACGAGCAGTACTTC
CASLELQKPYEQYF
>once|-|TRBJ2-7|TRBV10-1
TGCGCCAGCAGTGAGACAGGCCAATACGAGCAGTACTTC
CASSETGQYEQYF
>-|TRBD1|TRBJ1-5|TRBV28
TGTGCCAGCAGTTTCCGGGACAGGGTCAATCAGCCCCAGCATTTT
CASSFRDRVNQPQHF
>-|-|TRBJ1-3|TRBV19
TGTGCCAGTAGAGACAGTCCCTCTGGAAACACCATATATTTT
CASRDSPSGNTIYF
>-|TRBD2|TRBJ2-1|TRBV9
TGTGCCAGCAGCGTGGTCGGGAGGGGCTCCTACAATGAGCAGTTCTTC
CASSVVGRGSYNEQFF
>-|-|TRBJ1-4|TRBV5-1
TGCGCCAGCAGCTTGTTTAGCGGGGATGAAAAACTGTTTTTT
CASSLFSGDEKLFF
>once|-|TRBJ2-1|TRBV7-6
TGTGCCAGCAGCTTAGCCCCTAGAGCCAATGAGCAGTTCTTC
CASSLAPRANEQFF
>-|TRBD1|TRBJ2-3|TRBV9
TGTGCCAGCAGCGTAGAGGGGGCGAGCACAGATACGCAGTATTTT
CASSVEGASTDTQYF
>-|-|TRBJ2-6|TRBV19
TGTGCCAGTAGAAGCTGGGGCGGAAGCCTCTCTGGGGCCAACGTCCTGACTTTC
CASRSWGGSLSGANVLTF